Listed here is a single T cell receptor beta chain. No antigen is known for it. PCR was performed using 60 Vbeta and 13 Jbeta primers. Sequenced by immunoSEQ multiplex PCR; TCRdb stores in-frame clones only, minus some. The data hold around 200,000 clones, with around 89% observed a single time. This sample is drawn from a study of cytomegalovirus exposure and HLA in healthy donors. About the research overall: In an earlier analysis, 95 million to 130 million unique TCR beta sequences were found from about 179 million T cells. Overall study results and limits: Analysis performed later found more than 15,000 TCR beta sequences associated with HLA alleles at 0.05 false discovery rate. It was only CMV serostatus that was available as immune exposure information.

CDR1 is SGHVS, CDR2 FQNEAQ, per germline. The ends were cut back, 5 bases at V and 7 bases at J, with 6 bases in the middle. The CDR3 consists of 11 residues. This TCR was recovered from a woman younger than 30 in good health and CMV-seronegative. This sequence joins TRBV7-8 and TRBJ2-1; D call uncertain. Source material: PBMCs. The CDR3 region is CASSPRNEQFF. DNA for the CDR3: TGTGCCAGCAGCCCCCGGAATGAGCAGTTCTTC.